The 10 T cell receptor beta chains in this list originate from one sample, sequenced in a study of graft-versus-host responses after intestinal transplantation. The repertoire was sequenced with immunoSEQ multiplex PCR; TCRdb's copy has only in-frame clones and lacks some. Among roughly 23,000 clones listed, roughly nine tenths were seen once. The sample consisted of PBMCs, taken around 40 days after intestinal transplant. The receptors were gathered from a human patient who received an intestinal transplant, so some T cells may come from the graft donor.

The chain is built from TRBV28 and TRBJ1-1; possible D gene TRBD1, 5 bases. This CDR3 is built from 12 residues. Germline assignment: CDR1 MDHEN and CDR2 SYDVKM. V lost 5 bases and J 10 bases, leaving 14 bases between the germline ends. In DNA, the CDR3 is TGTGCCAGCAGTCGAGGGGCGGATGGAGCTTTCTTT. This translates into CASSRGADGAFF.

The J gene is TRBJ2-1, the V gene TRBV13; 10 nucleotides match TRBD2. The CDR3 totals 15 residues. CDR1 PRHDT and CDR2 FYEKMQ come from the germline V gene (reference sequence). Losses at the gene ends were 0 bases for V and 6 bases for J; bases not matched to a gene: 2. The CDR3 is CASSLGLAGGNEQFF. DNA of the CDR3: TGTGCCAGCAGCTTAGGTTTAGCGGGAGGCAATGAGCAGTTCTTC.

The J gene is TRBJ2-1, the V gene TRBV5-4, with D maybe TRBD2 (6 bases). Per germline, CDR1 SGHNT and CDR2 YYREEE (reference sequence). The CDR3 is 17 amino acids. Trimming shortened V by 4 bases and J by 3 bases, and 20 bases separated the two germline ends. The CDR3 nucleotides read TGTGCCAGCAGCCCTCTAGGAACGGGACTGAACTACAATGAGCAGTTCTTC. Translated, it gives CASSPLGTGLNYNEQFF.

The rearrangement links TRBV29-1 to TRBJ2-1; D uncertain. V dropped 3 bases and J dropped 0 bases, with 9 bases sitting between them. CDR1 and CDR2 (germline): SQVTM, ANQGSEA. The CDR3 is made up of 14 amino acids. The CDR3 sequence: CSVDGVNSYNEQFF. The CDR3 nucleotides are TGCAGCGTTGATGGGGTAAACTCCTACAATGAGCAGTTCTTC.

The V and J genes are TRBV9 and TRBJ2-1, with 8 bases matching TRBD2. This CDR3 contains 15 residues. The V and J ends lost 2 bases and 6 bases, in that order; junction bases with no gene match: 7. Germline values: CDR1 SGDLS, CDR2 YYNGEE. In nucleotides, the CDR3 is TGTGCCAGCAGCGTTCGGGGACTAGTGGTCAATGAGCAGTTCTTC. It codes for CASSVRGLVVNEQFF. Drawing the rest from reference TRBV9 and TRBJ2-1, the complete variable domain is DSGVTQTPKHLITATGQRVTLRCSPRSGDLSVYWYQQSLDQGLQFLIQYYNGEERAKGNILERFSAQQFPDLHSELNLSSLELGDSALYFCASSVRGLVVNEQFFGPGTRLTVL.

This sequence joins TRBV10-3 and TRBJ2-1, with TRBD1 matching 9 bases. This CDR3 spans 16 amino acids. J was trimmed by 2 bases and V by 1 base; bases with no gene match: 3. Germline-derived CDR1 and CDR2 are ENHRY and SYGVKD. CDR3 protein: CAISEWGQGPYNEQFF. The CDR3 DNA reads TGTGCCATCAGTGAGTGGGGACAGGGTCCCTACAATGAGCAGTTCTTC.

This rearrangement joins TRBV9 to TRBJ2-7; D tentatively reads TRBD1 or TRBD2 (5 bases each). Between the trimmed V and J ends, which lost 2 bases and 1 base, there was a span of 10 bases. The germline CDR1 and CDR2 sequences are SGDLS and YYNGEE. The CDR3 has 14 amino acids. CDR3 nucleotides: TGTGCCAGCAGCGTCGGGGACGCTTCCTACGAGCAGTACTTC. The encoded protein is CASSVGDASYEQYF.

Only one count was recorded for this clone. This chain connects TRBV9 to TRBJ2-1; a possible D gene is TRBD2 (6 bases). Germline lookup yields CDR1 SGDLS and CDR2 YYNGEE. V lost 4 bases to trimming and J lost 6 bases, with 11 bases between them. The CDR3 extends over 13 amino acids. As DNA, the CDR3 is TGTGCCAGCAGCCCCGGGACTCTCAATGAGCAGTTCTTC. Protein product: CASSPGTLNEQFF. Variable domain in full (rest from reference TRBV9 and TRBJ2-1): DSGVTQTPKHLITATGQRVTLRCSPRSGDLSVYWYQQSLDQGLQFLIQYYNGEERAKGNILERFSAQQFPDLHSELNLSSLELGDSALYFCASSPGTLNEQFFGPGTRLTVL.

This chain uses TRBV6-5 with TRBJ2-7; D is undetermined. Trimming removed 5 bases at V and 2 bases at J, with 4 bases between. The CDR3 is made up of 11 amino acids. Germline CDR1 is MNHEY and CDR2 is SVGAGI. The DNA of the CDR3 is TGTGCCAGCAGTGACACCTACGAGCAGTACTTC. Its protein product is CASSDTYEQYF.

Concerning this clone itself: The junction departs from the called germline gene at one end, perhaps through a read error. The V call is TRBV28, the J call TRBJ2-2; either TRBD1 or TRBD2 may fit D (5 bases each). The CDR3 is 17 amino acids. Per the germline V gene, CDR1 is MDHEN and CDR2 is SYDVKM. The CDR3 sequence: CASGDGSTALTHRGAVF. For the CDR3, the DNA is TGTGCCAGCGGGGATGGGTCGACAGCCCTAACCCACCGGGGAGCTGTTTTT.